Sequencing of this T cell receptor beta chain was carried out in a study of T cell responses to AZD1222 COVID-19 vaccine. Regarding the study as a whole: A rise in Spike-specific TCR breadth and depth followed two AZD1222 doses. Mostly white British, mostly female donors; authors suggested clonal diversity may be underestimated.

The CDR3 has 14 amino acids. V dropped 9 bases and J dropped 5; count of bases not matched to a gene: 8. Germline V gene sequence: CDR1 WNHNN, CDR2 SYGVQD (reference sequence). Profiled with immunoSEQ multiplex PCR; TCRdb holds only in-frame clones, not every one. The sample carries roughly 87,000 clones, 88% recorded once. A remark on this clone: The antigen remains unidentified.

The sequence was obtained from an adult who received the AZD1222 COVID-19 vaccine. The rearrangement links TRBV10-1 to TRBJ2-2; 8 bases fit TRBD1. The sequences come from peripheral blood, collected 28 days after the second AZD1222 dose. The CDR3 region is CARHRGETTGELFF. CDR3 nucleotide sequence: TGCGCCAGACACAGGGGGGAGACGACCGGGGAGCTGTTTTTT.